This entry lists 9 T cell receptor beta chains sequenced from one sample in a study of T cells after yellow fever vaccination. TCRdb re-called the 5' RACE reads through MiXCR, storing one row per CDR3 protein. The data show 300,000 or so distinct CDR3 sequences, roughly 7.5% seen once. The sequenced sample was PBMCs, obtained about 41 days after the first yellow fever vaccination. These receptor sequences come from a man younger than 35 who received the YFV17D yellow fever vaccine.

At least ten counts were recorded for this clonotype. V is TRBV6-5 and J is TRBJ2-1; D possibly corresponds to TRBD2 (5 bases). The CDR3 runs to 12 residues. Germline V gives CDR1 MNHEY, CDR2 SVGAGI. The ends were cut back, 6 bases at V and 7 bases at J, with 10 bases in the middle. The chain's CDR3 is CASSSTGNEQFF. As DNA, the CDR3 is TGTGCCAGCAGCTCTACGGGAAATGAGCAGTTCTTC.

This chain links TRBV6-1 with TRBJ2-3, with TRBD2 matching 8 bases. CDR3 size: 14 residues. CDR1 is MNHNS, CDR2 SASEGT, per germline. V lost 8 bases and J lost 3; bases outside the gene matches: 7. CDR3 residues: CASALAGLTDTQYF. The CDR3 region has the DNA TGTGCCAGCGCATTAGCGGGGTTAACAGATACGCAGTATTTT.

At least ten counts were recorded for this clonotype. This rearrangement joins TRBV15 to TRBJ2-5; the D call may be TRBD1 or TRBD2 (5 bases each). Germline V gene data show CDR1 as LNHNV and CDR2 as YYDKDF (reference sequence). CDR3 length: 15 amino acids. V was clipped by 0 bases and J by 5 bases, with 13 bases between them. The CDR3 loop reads CATSREGPKPETQYF. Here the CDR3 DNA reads TGTGCCACCAGCAGAGAGGGACCCAAACCGGAGACCCAGTACTTC.

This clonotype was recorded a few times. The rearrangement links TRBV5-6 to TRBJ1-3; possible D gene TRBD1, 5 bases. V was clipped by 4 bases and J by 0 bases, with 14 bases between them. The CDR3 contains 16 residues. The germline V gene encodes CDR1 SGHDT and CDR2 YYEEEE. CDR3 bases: TGTGCCAGCAGCCACCGACAGTTCCTCTCTGGAAACACCATATATTTT. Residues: CASSHRQFLSGNTIYF.

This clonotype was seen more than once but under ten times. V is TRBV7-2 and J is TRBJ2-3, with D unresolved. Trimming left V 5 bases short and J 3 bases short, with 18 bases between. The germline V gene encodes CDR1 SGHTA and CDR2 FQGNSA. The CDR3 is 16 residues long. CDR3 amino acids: CASSPLAAGNTDTQYF. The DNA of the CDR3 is TGTGCCAGCAGCCCGCTTGCGGCAGGAAATACAGATACGCAGTATTTT.

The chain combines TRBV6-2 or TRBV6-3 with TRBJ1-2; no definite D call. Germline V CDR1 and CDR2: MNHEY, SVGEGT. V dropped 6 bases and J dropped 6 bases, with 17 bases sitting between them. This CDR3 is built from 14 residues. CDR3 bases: TGTGCCAGCAGCTACAGCTGGTCCGCAAATGGCTACACCTTC. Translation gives CASSYSWSANGYTF.

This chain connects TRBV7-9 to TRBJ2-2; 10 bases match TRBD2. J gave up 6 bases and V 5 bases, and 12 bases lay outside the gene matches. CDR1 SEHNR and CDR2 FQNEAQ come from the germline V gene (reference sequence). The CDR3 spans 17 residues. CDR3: CASSPERGGPTSGELFF. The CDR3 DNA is TGTGCCAGCAGCCCGGAGCGGGGGGGCCCCACCTCCGGGGAGCTGTTTTTT.

The CDR3 sequence is CSVNLPDRRGYTF. As DNA, the CDR3 is TGCAGCGTAAACCTTCCCGACCGGCGTGGCTACACCTTC. J is TRBJ1-2 and V is TRBV29-1; D is unclear. V lost 6 bases and J lost 7, with 18 bases in between. Looked up from germline, CDR1 is SQVTM and CDR2 is ANQGSEA. The CDR3 covers 13 residues.

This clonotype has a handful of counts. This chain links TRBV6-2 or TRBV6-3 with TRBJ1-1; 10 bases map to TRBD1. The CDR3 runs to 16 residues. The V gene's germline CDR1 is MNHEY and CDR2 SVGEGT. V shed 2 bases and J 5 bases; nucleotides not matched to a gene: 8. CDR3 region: CASSYAGTGATTEAFF. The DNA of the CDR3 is TGTGCCAGCAGTTACGCGGGGACAGGGGCCACTACTGAAGCTTTCTTT.